This passage covers 23 T cell receptor beta chains from one sample sequenced in a study of blood T cell repertoires in COVID-19 (dated by TCRdb to 2018 to 2021). The library was generated by the immunoSEQ multiplex PCR assay. What TCRdb holds here is the immuneACCESS table cut down to in-frame rearrangements. Part of the clones is not present; checked against another copy, under half of the missing clones reflect an unresolved V gene, and the others are unexplained. The sample contains more than 45,000 clones, approximately 90% of them found a single time. The ten largest clones represent more than 1.2% of the sample. Sequencing was carried out using peripheral blood. All receptors derive from a man between 60 and 75 years old with acute or convalescent COVID-19.

J is TRBJ1-1 and V is TRBV11-2, with a tentative D call TRBD1 (6 bases). CDR1 and CDR2 from the germline V gene are SGHAT and FQNNGV. CDR3 length: 15 residues. Deletions cut 5 bases from V and 3 bases from J, with 16 bases between. The CDR3, as DNA: TGTGCCAGCAGCGCCCGATTCAGGGGAGACACTGAAGCTTTCTTT. Translated, it gives CASSARFRGDTEAFF.

This clone has only a few counts. The chain has TRBV6-2 or TRBV6-3 and TRBJ2-3, with TRBD2 identical over 8 bases. Trimming removed 4 bases from V and 8 bases from J; junction bases left unmatched: 23. Germline CDR1 and CDR2: MNHEY and SVGEGT. This CDR3 has 19 residues. CDR3 in amino acids: CASSSEVGLAGGVWGTQYF. The CDR3, as DNA: TGTGCCAGCAGTTCCGAAGTCGGGCTAGCGGGCGGAGTCTGGGGTACGCAGTATTTT.

This clone is medium-sized (0.01 to 0.1%) in the sample. This rearrangement joins TRBV4-2 to TRBJ1-4; 8 positions match TRBD1. The CDR3 has 15 residues. CDR1 and CDR2 (germline): LGHNA, YNFKEQ. Trimming removed 4 bases from V and 5 bases from J; junction bases left unmatched: 6. Here the CDR3 reads CASSPPGQANEKLFF. The CDR3 nucleotides are TGTGCCAGCAGCCCCCCGGGACAGGCCAATGAAAAACTGTTTTTT.

V usage is TRBV27 and J usage is TRBJ2-1, with 8 bases aligning to TRBD1. The CDR3 is 14 amino acids. From germline, CDR1 is MNHEY and CDR2 SMNVEV (reference sequence). V was clipped by 2 bases and J by 8 bases; unmatched bases: 5. This CDR3 reads CASSLDQGADEQFF. The DNA of the CDR3 is TGTGCCAGCAGTTTAGATCAGGGGGCGGATGAGCAGTTCTTC.

The chain links TRBV10-3 to TRBJ2-7; TRBD2 matches 15 bases. There are 16 residues in the CDR3. CDR1 is ENHRY and CDR2 is SYGVKD in the germline V gene. Unmatched junction bases numbered 8, after V lost 6 bases and J lost 5 bases. The CDR3: CAISAGTSGRSDEQYF. CDR3 in DNA: TGTGCCATCAGCGCCGGGACTAGCGGGAGGTCGGACGAGCAGTACTTC.

The chain couples TRBV19 to TRBJ2-5; D remains ambiguous. Germline V gene lookup returns CDR1 LNHDA and CDR2 SQIVND (reference sequence). V lost 4 bases and J 7 bases, leaving 13 bases between the germline ends. The CDR3 runs 13 residues. CDR3 DNA: TGTGCCAGTAGTAGAGGCAAAGTGGGGACCCAGTACTTC. It is translated as CASSRGKVGTQYF.

The J gene is TRBJ2-7, the V gene TRBV4-2, with D maybe TRBD1 (5 bases). The V end was cut by 2 bases, the J end by 6 bases, with 17 bases between. The germline V gene has CDR1 LGHNA and CDR2 YNFKEQ. The length of the CDR3 is 15 residues. This CDR3 reads CASSQSQGTPSEQYF. The CDR3 DNA follows: TGTGCCAGCAGCCAATCCCAGGGTACCCCCAGCGAGCAGTACTTC.

This chain links TRBV7-2 with TRBJ1-3, with D perhaps matching TRBD1 (6 bases). Trimming pared 5 bases from V and 0 bases from J, leaving 17 bases between. Per the germline V gene, CDR1 is SGHTA and CDR2 is FQGNSA. This CDR3 is built from 17 residues. The DNA for the CDR3 is TGTGCCAGCAGCCCCCACCCGACAGGCTCCTCTGGAAACACCATATATTTT. Translated, it gives CASSPHPTGSSGNTIYF.

This chain links TRBV7-9 with TRBJ1-4, with 9 bases lining up with TRBD1. Germline V gene lookup returns CDR1 SEHNR and CDR2 FQNEAQ (reference sequence). The CDR3 sequence is 14 residues long. The V and J ends lost 5 bases and 7 bases, in that order; junction bases with no gene match: 5. In DNA form, the CDR3 reads TGTGCCAGCAGCCCGGACAGGGGAGGTGAAAAACTGTTTTTT. Translation: CASSPDRGGEKLFF.

This clone was recorded once. The CDR3 coding sequence is TGTGCCAGCAGCGTAGCCCCTGTGACAAACCTGCCAGATACGCAGTATTTT. Protein product: CASSVAPVTNLPDTQYF. The chain employs TRBV9 and TRBJ2-3; no definite D call. CDR1 is SGDLS and CDR2 is YYNGEE in the germline V gene. This CDR3 contains 17 residues. V was shortened by 0 bases and J by 4 bases, with 18 bases between the two germline ends.

The J gene is TRBJ1-2, the V gene TRBV5-1; 7 bases line up with TRBD1. Germline values: CDR1 SGHRS, CDR2 YFSETQ. This CDR3 region has 16 residues. V trimming: 0 bases; J trimming: 8 bases; junction bases outside the gene matches: 13. CDR3 DNA sequence: TGCGCCAGCAGCTTGGTCACCGGGACAGTCCTATCCGGCTACACCTTC. It translates to CASSLVTGTVLSGYTF.

J is TRBJ2-7 and V is TRBV7-2; maybe TRBD2 (6 bases). The length of the CDR3 is 14 residues. Trimming stripped 10 bases from V and 0 bases from J, with 16 bases between. Per the germline V gene, CDR1 is SGHTA and CDR2 is FQGNSA. The CDR3 bases are TGTGCCATCGAGAAGGAGGGGAGCTCCTACGAGCAGTACTTC. Translating gives CAIEKEGSSYEQYF.

The V call is TRBV19, the J call TRBJ1-5; possibly TRBD1 for D (5 bases). Germline V lookup: CDR1 LNHDA, CDR2 SQIVND (reference sequence). Trimming pared 6 bases from V and 2 bases from J, leaving 14 bases between. The CDR3 sequence is 15 residues long. CDR3: CASRAGGLGNQPQHF. CDR3 nucleotides: TGTGCCAGTAGGGCGGGGGGTTTGGGCAATCAGCCCCAGCATTTT.

The chain links TRBV18 to TRBJ2-7, with 14 bases identical to TRBD2. Germline CDR1 is KGHSH and CDR2 is LQKENI. The V gene end was trimmed by 3 bases and the J gene end by 7 bases; junction bases not matched to a gene: 8. The CDR3 is made up of 16 amino acids. The CDR3 sequence: CASSPPGLAGVREQYF. CDR3 nucleotide sequence: TGTGCCAGCTCACCTCCGGGACTAGCGGGAGTGAGGGAGCAGTACTTC.

Here the CDR3 DNA reads TGTGCCAGTAGTATCCCCGCAGGTGAAACTAATGAAAAACTGTTTTTT. Translation: CASSIPAGETNEKLFF. The rearrangement uses TRBV19 and TRBJ1-4; D not resolved. Trimming shortened V by 3 bases and J by 1 base, and 12 bases separated the two germline ends. This CDR3 region has 16 residues. Germline V gene sequence: CDR1 LNHDA, CDR2 SQIVND (reference sequence).

The chain couples TRBV9 to TRBJ2-1; possible D gene TRBD2, 6 bases. The CDR3 extends over 15 amino acids. V was pared by 4 bases and J by 0 bases, with 11 bases between. CDR1 and CDR2 from the germline V gene are SGDLS and YYNGEE. CDR3 in amino acids: CASSSVDYSYNEQFF. DNA of the CDR3: TGTGCCAGCAGCTCCGTGGACTACTCCTACAATGAGCAGTTCTTC.

This clone was counted once. This specimen includes other DNA sequences encoding the same CDR3. The chain carries TRBV9 and TRBJ1-6; D possibly corresponds to TRBD1 (5 bases). Per the germline V gene, CDR1 is SGDLS and CDR2 is YYNGEE. Trimming cost V 3 bases and J 7 bases, with 14 bases left between them. CDR3 length equals 15 residues. The CDR3 spells CASSETGTENSPLHF. In DNA form, the CDR3 reads TGTGCCAGCAGCGAGACCGGGACTGAAAATTCACCCCTCCACTTT.

This chain joins TRBV19 and TRBJ1-3, with D hard to call. The CDR3 consists of 17 residues. Trimming shortened V by 9 bases and J by 0 bases, and 21 bases separated the two germline ends. Germline assignment: CDR1 LNHDA and CDR2 SQIVND (reference sequence). CDR3 DNA sequence: TGTGCCAGCTCACCCAGCGGTGCTGCGATCTCTGGAAACACCATATATTTT. This translates into CASSPSGAAISGNTIYF.

The chain joins TRBV5-1 to TRBJ2-7; the match to TRBD1 covers 8 bases. This CDR3 region has 15 residues. Unmatched junction bases numbered 9, after V lost 5 bases and J lost 2 bases. Germline lookup yields CDR1 SGHRS and CDR2 YFSETQ. In nucleotides, the CDR3 is TGCGCCAGCAGTTTCGACAGGGGAGGTGCCTACGAGCAGTACTTC. Translating gives CASSFDRGGAYEQYF.

The chain joins TRBV28 to TRBJ2-3; 8 positions match TRBD2. The CDR3 has 13 amino acids. CDR1 MDHEN and CDR2 SYDVKM come from the germline V gene. V was clipped by 11 bases and J by 4 bases; unmatched bases: 8. CDR3 bases: TGTGCCGGTTCCGGGGGGGGACCAGATACGCAGTATTTT. Residues: CAGSGGGPDTQYF.

V gene TRBV5-1 combines with J gene TRBJ2-3, with 7 bases matching TRBD1. The CDR3 length is 13 residues. The trim removed 4 bases at V and 5 bases at J, leaving 4 bases unmatched. Germline-derived CDR1 and CDR2 are SGHRS and YFSETQ. The CDR3 DNA is TGCGCCAGCAGCGACAGGGTGAGAGATACGCAGTATTTT. Its protein is CASSDRVRDTQYF.

The V call is TRBV5-4, the J call TRBJ2-2; D remains unclear. The CDR3 is made up of 14 amino acids. Trimming pared 3 bases from V and 0 bases from J, leaving 6 bases between. Germline lookup yields CDR1 SGHNT and CDR2 YYREEE (reference sequence). CDR3 in DNA: TGTGCCAGCAGCTCTGGGCCGAACACCGGGGAGCTGTTTTTT. This translates into CASSSGPNTGELFF.

The V gene is TRBV4-3, the J gene TRBJ1-4, with TRBD1 identical over 10 bases. The CDR3 length is 14 residues. The J segment lost 8 bases and the V segment lost 8 bases, leaving 8 bases of the junction unmatched. Germline V lookup: CDR1 LGHNA, CDR2 YSLEER. CDR3 DNA: TGCGCCAGCCGCAGGACAGGGGGAGAAGAAAAACTGTTTTTT. It yields the protein CASRRTGGEEKLFF.